A selection of T cell receptor beta chains follows, all from one sample in a study of shared clonotypes between healthy human individuals. The protocol was immunoSEQ multiplex PCR, while the TCRdb copy is restricted to in-frame clones and leaves out a portion. The repertoire includes 2 million to 3 million clones, roughly 93% of them detected once, and about 0.38% sits in the top ten. What was sequenced was naive CD4+ T cells from PBMCs. These receptors were taken from a man younger than 35 in good health. Some clones in this sample may be carry-over from other donors' samples. CDR3s include the opening cysteine and the closing phenylalanine or tryptophan.

>TRBV7-2|TRBJ1-5
CASSSSQGQPQHF
>TRBV6-5|TRBJ2-5
CASLRFPTGPRDQYF
>TRBV6-5|TRBJ1-1
CASSKGLVNTEAFF
>TRBV6-5|TRBJ1-6
CASSYLGSYNSPLHF
>TRBV28|TRBJ2-7
CASSLGTATYEQYF
>TRBV25-1|TRBJ2-7
CASRDQGLEQYF
>TRBV18|TRBJ1-3
CASSPEIDSGNTIYF
>TRBV6-1|TRBJ2-1
CASSEGWGVNNEQFF
>TRBV5-1|TRBJ1-4
CASSSAGQAEKLFF
>TRBV6-1|TRBJ1-1
CASSEGTGWDTEAFF
>TRBV5-1|TRBJ1-4
CASSLEAGVNEKLFF
>TRBV2|TRBJ1-2
CASSWTGNGYTF
>TRBV7-2|TRBJ2-7
CASSYDRWRAYEQYF
>TRBV28|TRBJ2-4
CASSPWTGRTVDKNIQYF
>TRBV6-5|TRBJ2-3
CASRTGETQYF